Below, 19 T cell receptor beta chains from the same sample are listed, as sequenced in a study of T cells after yellow fever vaccination. TCRdb reprocessed the 5' RACE reads via MiXCR and lists one record per CDR3 protein. The data show more than 300,000 distinct CDR3 sequences, with around 4.5% seen just once and 15% to 20% held by the top ten. Sequenced material: PBMCs, taken 15 days after the yellow fever booster vaccination. These receptors originate from a man younger than 30 who received the YFV17D yellow fever vaccine.

This clonotype was counted at least ten times. V usage is TRBV20-1 and J usage is TRBJ2-1, with a tentative D call TRBD2 (5 bases). V lost 1 base, J lost 1 base, and 20 bases lay in between. Germline CDR1 and CDR2: DFQATT and SNEGSKA (reference sequence). The CDR3 length is 18 residues. The CDR3 is CSARGGNEILASYNEQFF. CDR3 DNA: TGCAGTGCTAGAGGTGGGAACGAAATCCTAGCTTCCTACAATGAGCAGTTCTTC.

There are a few counts of this clonotype. The CDR3 nucleotides are TGTGCCAGCAGTCTGCGGCAGGGGTACACCGGGGAGCTGTTTTTT. Translated: CASSLRQGYTGELFF. V usage is TRBV12-3 or TRBV12-4 and J usage is TRBJ2-2, with a weak D call TRBD1 (6 bases). Trimming stripped 5 bases from V and 3 bases from J, with 13 bases between. The CDR3 is 15 residues long.

This clonotype occurred many times. The rearrangement joins TRBV6-2 or TRBV6-3 to TRBJ1-1; TRBD1 might be the D (5 bases). The CDR3 runs 16 residues. Germline V gene sequence: CDR1 MNHEY, CDR2 SVGEGT. Trimming removed 0 bases at V and 0 bases at J, with 11 bases between. CDR3 bases: TGTGCCAGCAGTTACTCTGCGACAGAAGTGAACACTGAAGCTTTCTTT. Translation gives CASSYSATEVNTEAFF.

This clonotype came up many times. The gene calls are TRBV7-2 and TRBJ2-7, with 9 bases that match TRBD1. Germline V gene lookup returns CDR1 SGHTA and CDR2 FQGNSA. Losses at the gene ends were 5 bases for V and 3 bases for J; bases not matched to a gene: 11. The CDR3 sequence is 16 residues long. The CDR3 here is CASSQTADRGSYEQYF. CDR3 sequence (DNA): TGTGCCAGCAGCCAAACAGCTGACAGGGGGAGCTACGAGCAGTACTTC.

This clonotype was observed many times. This chain joins TRBV20-1 and TRBJ1-2, with TRBD1 as a possible D gene (5 bases). V was shortened by 3 bases and J by 6 bases, with 8 bases between the two germline ends. CDR1 is DFQATT, CDR2 SNEGSKA, per germline (reference sequence). CDR3 size: 11 residues. The CDR3 DNA follows: TGCAGTGCTAGTCGGGGGGATGGCTACACCTTC. The encoded protein is CSASRGDGYTF.

With regard to this clonotype: A clone one base away is much larger, so this may be a read error. V is TRBV7-9 and J is TRBJ2-2, with 7 bases aligning to TRBD1. The CDR3 is made up of 17 amino acids. Germline V CDR1 and CDR2: SEHNR, FQNEAQ (reference sequence). CDR3 coding DNA: TGTGCCAGCAGCTTCCCGTCAGGGGGATCAAACACCGGGGACCTGTTTTTT. Its translation: CASSFPSGGSNTGDLFF.

The sample holds a few counts of this clonotype. The J gene is TRBJ1-1, the V gene TRBV4-2; D may be TRBD1 (6 bases). Germline CDR1 reads LGHNA; CDR2 reads YNFKEQ. This CDR3 contains 13 residues. Trimming left V 5 bases short and J 4 bases short, with 11 bases between. CDR3 DNA: TGTGCCAGCAGCGGACAGTTAGGCACTGAAGCTTTCTTT. The encoded protein is CASSGQLGTEAFF.

This clonotype has just a few counts. The chain employs TRBV6-2 or TRBV6-3 and TRBJ1-1; D is possibly TRBD1 (5 bases). In germline, CDR1 is MNHEY, CDR2 SVGEGT. Trimming cost V 6 bases and J 8 bases, with 19 bases left between them. This CDR3 is 14 amino acids long. This CDR3 reads CASSITWGDIEAFF. CDR3 bases: TGTGCCAGCAGCATTACCTGGGGGGATATCGAAGCTTTCTTT.

The V call is TRBV7-9, the J call TRBJ1-1; D unclear. The V end was cut by 2 bases, the J end by 3 bases, with 13 bases between. This CDR3 region has 15 residues. The germline V gene has CDR1 SEHNR and CDR2 FQNEAQ (reference sequence). CDR3 DNA sequence: TGTGCCAGCAGCTTATACGGCAGCCGCGACACTGAAGCTTTCTTT. It encodes CASSLYGSRDTEAFF.

This clonotype was seen many times. The gene calls are TRBV12-3 or TRBV12-4 and TRBJ2-5; 9 nucleotides agree with TRBD2. This CDR3 spans 13 amino acids. Germline trimming cut 3 bases from V and 10 bases from J; bases unmatched to any gene: 6. In DNA, the CDR3 is TGTGCCAGCAGTTTGAGCGGGGGGCCCCTCCAGTACTTC. This encodes CASSLSGGPLQYF.

This clonotype was seen at least ten times. The V call is TRBV7-2, the J call TRBJ2-1, with a tentative D call TRBD1 (6 bases). Trimming cost V 1 base and J 3 bases, with 13 bases left between them. Per germline, CDR1 SGHTA and CDR2 FQGNSA. The CDR3 has 16 amino acids. For the CDR3, the DNA is TGTGCCAGCAGCTTAGAGGCAGGGGCCTTCTACAATGAGCAGTTCTTC. It specifies CASSLEAGAFYNEQFF.

This clonotype was seen many times. The chain joins TRBV27 to TRBJ2-7; 10 nucleotides line up with TRBD2. Losses at the gene ends were 10 bases for V and 0 bases for J; bases not matched to a gene: 12. Germline V gives CDR1 MNHEY, CDR2 SMNVEV (reference sequence). The CDR3 sequence is 16 residues long. CDR3 bases: TGTGCCACCCACCCAAGCGGGGGGGCCTTCTCCTACGAGCAGTACGTC. It is translated as CATHPSGGAFSYEQYV.

The chain joins TRBV3-1 to TRBJ1-4; tentatively, D is TRBD1 (6 bases). The CDR3 covers 15 residues. Between the trimmed V and J ends, which lost 2 bases and 3 bases, there was a span of 10 bases. Germline CDR1 reads LGHDT; CDR2 reads YNNKEL (reference sequence). CDR3 bases: TGTGCCAGCAGCCAAATGGGGGGCCCTAATGAAAAACTGTTTTTT. It translates to CASSQMGGPNEKLFF.

This chain links TRBV29-1 with TRBJ2-5; D is possibly TRBD1 or TRBD2 (5 bases each). CDR3 length: 15 residues. Germline loops: CDR1 SQVTM, CDR2 ANQGSEA. The V end lost 3 bases, the J end lost 1 base, and 15 bases lay between the germline ends. The CDR3 nucleotides are TGCAGCGTTGAGGGGCCGGGGACGTCCCAAGAGACCCAGTACTTC. Protein product: CSVEGPGTSQETQYF.

V and J are TRBV6-6 and TRBJ2-1; D is perhaps TRBD1 or TRBD2 (5 bases each). The CDR3 runs 14 residues. V was trimmed by 2 bases and J by 9 bases, leaving 14 bases between them. The germline CDR1 and CDR2 sequences are MNHNY and SVGAGI (reference sequence). For the CDR3, the DNA is TGTGCCAGCAGTTACGTAGTGGGGGATGGTGAGCAGTTCTTC. Protein: CASSYVVGDGEQFF.

This clonotype has a count of ten or more. V and J are TRBV4-1 and TRBJ2-5; the match to TRBD2 covers 10 bases. Germline V gives CDR1 MGHRA, CDR2 YSYEKL. This CDR3 contains 16 residues. J was trimmed by 3 bases and V by 7 bases; bases with no gene match: 11. DNA for the CDR3: TGCGCCAGCACCAGGTTCACCGGGACTAGCGAAGAGACCCAGTACTTC. As protein: CASTRFTGTSEETQYF.

This clonotype has just a few counts. The chain has TRBV3-1 and TRBJ2-7, with 10 bases fitting TRBD1. This CDR3 contains 17 residues. Trimming removed 4 bases from V and 3 bases from J; junction bases left unmatched: 12. CDR1 is LGHDT and CDR2 is YNNKEL in the germline V gene (reference sequence). In nucleotides, the CDR3 is TGTGCCAGCAGCCCCGGTCCCGGGACAGGGGTCCACTACGAGCAGTACGTC. It codes for CASSPGPGTGVHYEQYV.

This clonotype appeared many times. The chain employs TRBV5-5 and TRBJ1-6, with D perhaps TRBD1 (5 bases). CDR3 length: 15 residues. V was clipped by 0 bases and J by 12 bases, with 16 bases between them. The germline V gene encodes CDR1 SGHKS and CDR2 YYEKEE (reference sequence). The CDR3 DNA is TGTGCCAGCAGCTTGGGGGGCGCCCAAATTAGACCCCTCCACTTT. It translates to CASSLGGAQIRPLHF. Filled out from reference TRBV5-5 and TRBJ1-6, the complete variable domain reads DAGVTQSPTHLIKTRGQQVTLRCSPISGHKSVSWYQQVLGQGPQFIFQYYEKEERGRGNFPDRFSARQFPNYSSELNVNALLLGDSALYLCASSLGGAQIRPLHFGNGTRLTVT.

The table lists this clonotype with many counts. The J gene is TRBJ2-7, the V gene TRBV7-2; 11 bases are a match to TRBD2. In germline, CDR1 is SGHTA, CDR2 FQGNSA. V lost 5 bases and J lost 0; bases outside the gene matches: 9. The CDR3 length is 17 residues. CDR3 sequence: CASSHGVAGGPSYEQYV. The CDR3 region has the DNA TGTGCCAGCAGCCACGGGGTAGCGGGGGGGCCCTCCTACGAGCAGTACGTC.